The 10 T cell receptor beta chains listed next were all sequenced from one sample in a study of spatial heterogeneity in lung cancer. The time point was: sample taken at primary tumor resection. In each case, whole RNA from tumor, nontumor lung or frozen PBMC was sequenced unsorted. TCRdb re-called the 5' RACE reads with MiXCR, one entry per CDR3 protein. The table shows over 50,000 distinct CDR3 sequences, with roughly 8% occurring only once. This material consisted of PBMCs, taken at surgery. The origin of the receptors is a female donor with early-stage non-small cell lung cancer.

J is TRBJ2-5 and V is TRBV20-1; tentatively, D is TRBD2 (5 bases). Per germline, CDR1 DFQATT and CDR2 SNEGSKA (reference sequence). V dropped 3 bases and J dropped 5 bases, with 22 bases sitting between them. The length of the CDR3 is 16 residues. This CDR3 is CSASFVGNKPVETQYF. The CDR3 DNA reads as TGCAGTGCTAGTTTTGTCGGGAACAAACCAGTTGAGACCCAGTACTTC.

The V gene is TRBV7-2, the J gene TRBJ1-5; D uncertain. The CDR3 consists of 15 residues. The germline gives CDR1 SGHTA, CDR2 FQGNSA. V dropped 0 bases and J dropped 3 bases, with 9 bases sitting between them. The CDR3 DNA sequence: TGTGCCAGCAGCTTAGCGGACGGACCCAATCAGCCCCAGCATTTT. Protein sequence: CASSLADGPNQPQHF.

V and J are TRBV11-2 and TRBJ1-1; D gene uncertain. In germline, CDR1 is SGHAT, CDR2 FQNNGV. The CDR3 covers 12 residues. Deletions cut 5 bases from V and 3 bases from J, with 7 bases between. CDR3 coding DNA: TGTGCCAGCAGCCCCGCCGACACTGAAGCTTTCTTT. It is translated as CASSPADTEAFF.

The table lists this clonotype with many counts. This chain connects TRBV20-1 to TRBJ2-7, with 9 nucleotides matching TRBD2. There are 14 residues in the CDR3. The junction had 6 bases not matched to a gene; V was cut back by 3 bases and J by 3 bases. CDR1 and CDR2 from the germline V gene are DFQATT and SNEGSKA (reference sequence). As DNA, the CDR3 is TGCAGTGCTAGGTCCCTAGCGGGACTCTACGAGCAGTACTTC. It specifies CSARSLAGLYEQYF.

This clonotype appeared many times. The chain combines TRBV28 with TRBJ2-5, with 13 bases fitting TRBD2. After removal of 6 bases from V and 0 bases from J, the junction contained 10 bases not matched to a gene. Germline V gene data show CDR1 as MDHEN and CDR2 as SYDVKM. The CDR3 covers 18 residues. Written as DNA, the CDR3 is TGTGCCAGCAGCTATAGACCCGGGACTAGCGGGGACCAAGAGACCCAGTACTTC. Amino acid sequence: CASSYRPGTSGDQETQYF.

This clonotype occurred many times. V and J are TRBV6-5 and TRBJ1-1; 9 bases line up with TRBD1. Germline CDR1 and CDR2: MNHEY and SVGAGI. CDR3 length: 15 residues. V lost 4 bases to trimming and J lost 5 bases; unmatched junction nucleotides: 8. The CDR3 bases are TGTGCCAGCAGTTCACCGGGACAGGGAAAGACTGAAGCTTTCTTT. Translating gives CASSSPGQGKTEAFF.

There are a few counts of this clonotype. The chain employs TRBV12-3 or TRBV12-4 and TRBJ2-5; D gene ambiguous. The V end was cut by 4 bases, the J end by 5 bases, with 11 bases between. The CDR3 has 13 amino acids. The CDR3 DNA is TGTGCCAGCAGTTGGGCGCCGAGGGAGACCCAGTACTTC. Residues: CASSWAPRETQYF.

The table lists this clonotype with many counts. The V and J genes are TRBV29-1 and TRBJ1-1; D gene ambiguous. From germline, CDR1 is SQVTM and CDR2 ANQGSEA. Trimming took 3 bases from V and 6 from J, leaving 11 bases between them. This CDR3 is built from 12 residues. CDR3 DNA sequence: TGCAGCGTTGAGAGGTTCTCGTCTGAAGCTTTCTTT. Residues: CSVERFSSEAFF.

This clonotype came up a few times. The rearrangement joins TRBV19 to TRBJ1-2, with 10 bases lining up with TRBD1. The J segment lost 12 bases and the V segment lost 6 bases, leaving 7 bases of the junction unmatched. This CDR3 contains 12 residues. CDR1 and CDR2 (germline): LNHDA, SQIVND (reference sequence). The CDR3 sequence is CASSPGDRGHTF. The DNA for the CDR3 is TGTGCCAGTAGCCCCGGGGACAGGGGCCACACCTTC.

This clonotype was recorded a few times. The chain couples TRBV5-5 to TRBJ1-4; D is possibly TRBD1 (5 bases). Looked up from germline, CDR1 is SGHKS and CDR2 is YYEKEE (reference sequence). The CDR3 length is 14 residues. Trimming took 1 base from V and 4 from J, leaving 8 bases between them. CDR3 nucleotides: TGTGCCAGCAGCTTGCCAGGGAATAATGAAAAACTGTTTTTT. This codes for CASSLPGNNEKLFF.